Listed below are T cell receptor beta chains from one sample, sequenced in a study of early T cells in non-severe SARS-CoV-2 infection. TCRdb re-called the 5' RACE reads with MiXCR, one entry per CDR3 protein. The sample has about 100,000 distinct CDR3 sequences, less than 15% seen once. Specimen: whole blood. All receptors come from an adult who was a healthcare worker with PCR-confirmed SARS-CoV-2 infection or an uninfected control (not recorded which). Both conserved end residues are trimmed from each CDR3.

j_call: TRBJ1-6; v_call: TRBV12-3/TRBV12-4; cdr3_aa: ASSPGQGDPPLH
j_call: TRBJ2-1; v_call: TRBV29-1; cdr3_aa: SVDSTWTAVYNEQF
j_call: TRBJ2-3; v_call: TRBV4-3; cdr3_aa: ASSQDVLGGGRDTQY
j_call: TRBJ1-2; v_call: TRBV20-1; cdr3_aa: SARPGQPLLVYGYT
j_call: TRBJ1-2; v_call: TRBV6-5; cdr3_aa: ASSSPGWGGGYT
j_call: TRBJ2-2; v_call: TRBV6-2/TRBV6-3; cdr3_aa: ASSWRVETGEYTGELF
j_call: TRBJ1-1; v_call: TRBV2; cdr3_aa: ASSDVGTEAF
j_call: TRBJ1-1; v_call: TRBV18; cdr3_aa: ASSLLGENTEAF
j_call: TRBJ2-1; v_call: TRBV7-9; cdr3_aa: ASSLSDNEQF
j_call: TRBJ2-1; v_call: TRBV28; cdr3_aa: ASSPHSGLAGVEQF
j_call: TRBJ2-3; v_call: TRBV18; cdr3_aa: ASSPPLRGLHGDTQY
j_call: TRBJ2-4; v_call: TRBV7-9; cdr3_aa: ASSLGQKNIQY
j_call: TRBJ2-5; v_call: TRBV28; cdr3_aa: ASSLFISRGETQY
j_call: TRBJ2-1; v_call: TRBV11-2; cdr3_aa: ASNQILRDRGNNEQF
j_call: TRBJ2-5; v_call: TRBV7-8; cdr3_aa: ASSLVWGQYYRETQY
j_call: TRBJ2-5; v_call: TRBV4-2; cdr3_aa: ASSPLRLADQETQY
j_call: TRBJ1-5; v_call: TRBV18; cdr3_aa: ASSPSTSNQPQH
j_call: TRBJ2-1; v_call: TRBV7-9; cdr3_aa: ASGGGIYNEQF
j_call: TRBJ1-2; v_call: TRBV20-1; cdr3_aa: SARGDSNYGYT
j_call: TRBJ2-3; v_call: TRBV2; cdr3_aa: ASMGVGTDTQY
j_call: TRBJ1-1; v_call: TRBV29-1; cdr3_aa: SFLGLANTEAF
j_call: TRBJ1-4; v_call: TRBV3-1; cdr3_aa: ASSPDRENEKLF
j_call: TRBJ2-7; v_call: TRBV11-2; cdr3_aa: ASSPGLASYEQY
j_call: TRBJ1-1; v_call: TRBV5-1; cdr3_aa: ASSLPRRGRSTEAF
j_call: TRBJ2-3; v_call: TRBV10-3; cdr3_aa: AIGASDTQY